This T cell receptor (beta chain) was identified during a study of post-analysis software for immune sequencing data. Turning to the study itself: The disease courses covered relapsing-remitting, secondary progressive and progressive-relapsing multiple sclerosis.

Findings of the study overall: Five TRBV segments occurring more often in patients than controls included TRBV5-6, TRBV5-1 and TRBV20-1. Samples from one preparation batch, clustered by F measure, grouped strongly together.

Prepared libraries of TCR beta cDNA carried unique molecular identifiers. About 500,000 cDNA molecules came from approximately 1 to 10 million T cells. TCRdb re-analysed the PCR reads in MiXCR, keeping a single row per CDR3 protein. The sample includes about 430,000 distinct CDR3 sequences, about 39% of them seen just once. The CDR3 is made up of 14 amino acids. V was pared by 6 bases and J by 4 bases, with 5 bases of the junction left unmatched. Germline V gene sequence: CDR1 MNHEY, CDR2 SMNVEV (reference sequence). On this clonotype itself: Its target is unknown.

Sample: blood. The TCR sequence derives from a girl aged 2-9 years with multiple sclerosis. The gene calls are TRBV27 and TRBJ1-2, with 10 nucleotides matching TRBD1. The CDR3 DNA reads TGTGCCAGCAGACCCAGACAGGGGGCCTATGGCTACACCTTC. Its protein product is CASRPRQGAYGYTF.